One and the same sample provided the 9 T cell receptor beta chains below, sequenced in a study of T cell responses to AZD1222 COVID-19 vaccine. Some clones are missing from TCRdb's copy, which holds only in-frame ones; the method was immunoSEQ multiplex PCR. This table has fewer than 30,000 clones, about three quarters appearing once. Sequences were derived from peripheral blood, sampled on day 0 of AZD1222 vaccination. The receptors shown here come from an adult in good health.

The V gene is TRBV29-1, the J gene TRBJ2-3, with 9 bases that match TRBD2. Germline V gives CDR1 SQVTM, CDR2 ANQGSEA. V gave up 5 bases and J gave up 0 bases; unmatched junction bases: 3. The CDR3 runs 14 residues. As DNA, the CDR3 is TGCAGCGTTAAGGCGGGGGGGAGCACAGATACGCAGTATTTT. Amino acids: CSVKAGGSTDTQYF.

The chain recombines TRBV20-1 with TRBJ1-1; D uncertain. This CDR3 is 9 amino acids long. Trimming removed 6 bases from V and 6 bases from J, with 5 bases in between. Per the germline V gene, CDR1 is DFQATT and CDR2 is SNEGSKA (reference sequence). The CDR3 nucleotides are TGCAGTGCCCCCGCTGAAGCTTTCTTT. Translating gives CSAPAEAFF.

This chain uses TRBV19 with TRBJ2-2; no firm D call. The germline V gene has CDR1 LNHDA and CDR2 SQIVND (reference sequence). The CDR3 extends over 15 amino acids. Trimming took off 8 bases at V and 5 bases at J, with 18 bases between the two ends. This CDR3 reads CASSKPGVSTGELFF. In nucleotides, the CDR3 is TGTGCCAGTTCGAAACCGGGCGTGTCTACCGGGGAGCTGTTTTTT.

This clone came up a few times. This rearrangement joins TRBV25-1 to TRBJ1-6; unclear D gene. The V gene lost 1 base and the J gene lost 10 bases, with 8 bases spanning the gap. The CDR3 loop spans 13 amino acids. Germline loops: CDR1 MGHDK, CDR2 SYGVNS. CDR3 protein: CASSESPTSPLHF. CDR3 DNA sequence: TGTGCCAGCAGTGAATCGCCTACCTCACCCCTCCACTTT.

The genes are TRBV7-3 and TRBJ2-1; no firm D call. CDR3 length equals 16 residues. Germline values: CDR1 SGHTA, CDR2 FQGTGA. Trimming shortened V by 5 bases and J by 0 bases, and 14 bases separated the two germline ends. This chain's CDR3 is CASSPASGASYNEQFF. The DNA for the CDR3 is TGTGCCAGCAGCCCAGCCTCAGGAGCCTCCTACAATGAGCAGTTCTTC.

The V gene is TRBV19, the J gene TRBJ1-6, with D hard to call. The V gene lost 7 bases and the J gene lost 6 bases, with 7 bases spanning the gap. The CDR3 contains 12 residues. CDR1 is LNHDA, CDR2 SQIVND, per germline (reference sequence). DNA for the CDR3: TGTGCCAGTACTCGCGTTAATTCACCCCTCCACTTT. Translation gives CASTRVNSPLHF.

J is TRBJ2-7 and V is TRBV5-1; 7 bases are a match to TRBD1. V was clipped by 6 bases and J by 3 bases; unmatched bases: 18. Per the germline V gene, CDR1 is SGHRS and CDR2 is YFSETQ. The CDR3 extends over 17 amino acids. CDR3 loop: CASTYLGDRPGIYEQYF. The DNA for the CDR3 is TGCGCCAGCACCTACTTAGGGGACAGACCGGGGATCTACGAGCAGTACTTC.

The rearrangement links TRBV7-6 to TRBJ1-1; D call uncertain. Trimming shortened V by 2 bases and J by 0 bases, and 13 bases separated the two germline ends. CDR3 length: 16 amino acids. Germline CDR1 and CDR2: SGHVS and FNYEAQ. The CDR3 coding sequence is TGTGCCAGCAGCTTATGGAACTACCCCATGAACACTGAAGCTTTCTTT. It specifies CASSLWNYPMNTEAFF.

The genes are TRBV7-3 and TRBJ2-2; unclear D gene. The V gene's germline CDR1 is SGHTA and CDR2 FQGTGA. Trimming removed 4 bases at V and 3 bases at J, with 6 bases between. The CDR3 length is 13 residues. As DNA, the CDR3 is TGTGCCAGCAGCTCAACAGACACCGGGGAGCTGTTTTTT. It encodes CASSSTDTGELFF.